This T cell receptor beta chain was sequenced in a study of T-cell reconstitution after alpha-beta-depleted transplantation in children. Findings of the study overall: A year had passed since transplant, and T-cell counts and diversity by then came mostly from newly produced T cells. By about two months after transplant, alpha-beta T cells reportedly arose from several hundred graft clones that had expanded.

Concerning this clonotype: As yet, its antigen is unknown.

Construction of the TCRbeta library involved unique molecular identifiers. MiXCR, applied by TCRdb to the PCR reads, yields one record per CDR3 protein. Among roughly 240,000 distinct CDR3 sequences listed, less than 9% were seen once. The germline CDR1 and CDR2 sequences are SEHNR and FQNEAQ (reference sequence). The CDR3 is 13 residues long. Trimming stripped 3 bases from V and 1 base from J, with 7 bases between. V gene TRBV7-9 combines with J gene TRBJ2-7; D not certain. This clonotype was obtained from a male patient younger than 18 who had a stem cell transplant for acute lymphoblastic leukemia, so the T cells may come from the graft donor. The sequencing here drew on PBMCs, mostly from graft donor cells, taken 180 days after TCRalphabeta/CD19-depleted stem cell transplant. The chain's CDR3 is CASSFQKSYEQYF. CDR3 DNA sequence: TGTGCCAGCAGCTTCCAGAAATCCTACGAGCAGTACTTC.